These T cell receptor beta chains were read from a single sample in a study of T cell changes during pregnancy in multiple sclerosis. TCRdb's copy holds only in-frame clones and misses some; the assay was immunoSEQ multiplex PCR. The sample lists over 50,000 clones, approximately 90% occurring once. Source: peripheral blood, taken in the first trimester of pregnancy. These receptors were obtained from a female donor in good health, enrolled as a control in a pregnancy study. CDR3s include the opening cysteine and the closing phenylalanine or tryptophan. The order of the fields is CDR3 DNA, CDR3 protein, J gene, V gene, clone size, D gene. D genes are given only for firm matches. A row's size may be missing; if present it is once, few, many or a size class.

CDR3 DNA: TGTGCCAGCAGCAAAGAGGACCTAGGGGACACTGAAGCTTTCTTT
CDR3 protein: CASSKEDLGDTEAFF
J gene: TRBJ1-1
V gene: TRBV21-1
clone size: -
D gene: -

CDR3 DNA: TGTGCCAGCAGCTGGGGGTTAGGACAGGGGCCATCCTATAATTCACCCCTCCACTTT
CDR3 protein: CASSWGLGQGPSYNSPLHF
J gene: TRBJ1-6
V gene: TRBV7-9
clone size: -
D gene: TRBD1

CDR3 DNA: TGTGCCAGCAGCTCCATTAACTATGGCTACACCTTC
CDR3 protein: CASSSINYGYTF
J gene: TRBJ1-2
V gene: TRBV11-2
clone size: -
D gene: -

CDR3 DNA: TGTGCCAGCAGCTTAGTGGCAGGGGGTACCTACGAGCAGTACTTC
CDR3 protein: CASSLVAGGTYEQYF
J gene: TRBJ2-7
V gene: TRBV7-8
clone size: -
D gene: TRBD1

CDR3 DNA: TGTGCCTGGAGTCAAAGGAGATCAGGGGACACTGAAGCTTTCTTT
CDR3 protein: CAWSQRRSGDTEAFF
J gene: TRBJ1-1
V gene: TRBV30
clone size: -
D gene: -

CDR3 DNA: TGTGCCAGCAGTCATTTCACAGGGGTGGACACTGAAGCTTTCTTT
CDR3 protein: CASSHFTGVDTEAFF
J gene: TRBJ1-1
V gene: TRBV6-5
clone size: -
D gene: TRBD1

CDR3 DNA: TGTGCCAGCAGCTTAGGGCGGCTCCAAGAGACCCAGTACTTC
CDR3 protein: CASSLGRLQETQYF
J gene: TRBJ2-5
V gene: TRBV7-9
clone size: -
D gene: -

CDR3 DNA: TGTGCCAGCAGCCAGTTCAACAGGGTATCCACCGGGGAGCTGTTTTTT
CDR3 protein: CASSQFNRVSTGELFF
J gene: TRBJ2-2
V gene: TRBV14
clone size: -
D gene: -

CDR3 DNA: TGCGCCAGCAGTGAAGTCGGGGAGACCCAGTACTTC
CDR3 protein: CASSEVGETQYF
J gene: TRBJ2-5
V gene: TRBV10-2
clone size: -
D gene: -

CDR3 DNA: TGCGCCAGCAGCCCCGGGGGAGCAGAGACCCAGTACTTC
CDR3 protein: CASSPGGAETQYF
J gene: TRBJ2-5
V gene: TRBV5-1
clone size: -
D gene: -

CDR3 DNA: TGTGCCAGCAGAAAAGACAGGGGGAGTGGAAACATTCAGTACTTC
CDR3 protein: CASRKDRGSGNIQYF
J gene: TRBJ2-4
V gene: TRBV27
clone size: -
D gene: TRBD1

CDR3 DNA: TGCGCCAGCAGCCCTCAAGTGACAGGGGGCGTCGTAGCTTTCTTT
CDR3 protein: CASSPQVTGGVVAFF
J gene: TRBJ1-1
V gene: TRBV5-1
clone size: -
D gene: TRBD1

CDR3 DNA: TGTGCCAGCAGCTCCCCCAGGGGGGCGCGCTCCTACGAGCAGTACTTC
CDR3 protein: CASSSPRGARSYEQYF
J gene: TRBJ2-7
V gene: TRBV7-9
clone size: -
D gene: -

CDR3 DNA: TGTGCCAGCAGTGAACAGGAATCCTACGAGCAGTACTTC
CDR3 protein: CASSEQESYEQYF
J gene: TRBJ2-7
V gene: TRBV6-1
clone size: -
D gene: -

CDR3 DNA: TGTGCCAGCAGCGTAAAAGAGGTGGATACGCAGTATTTT
CDR3 protein: CASSVKEVDTQYF
J gene: TRBJ2-3
V gene: TRBV7-8
clone size: -
D gene: -

CDR3 DNA: TGTGCCAGCAGCGAACGAAGGATGGAAACAGGGGGCATCTACGAGCAGTACTTC
CDR3 protein: CASSERRMETGGIYEQYF
J gene: TRBJ2-7
V gene: TRBV7-6
clone size: -
D gene: TRBD1

CDR3 DNA: TGTGCCAGCAGTTCCCGGGACAGCTTCAGGGAGACCCAGTACTTC
CDR3 protein: CASSSRDSFRETQYF
J gene: TRBJ2-5
V gene: TRBV25-1
clone size: -
D gene: TRBD1

CDR3 DNA: TGTGCCAGCAGCTCTTCACAGGGAGGGTACTATGGCTACACCTTC
CDR3 protein: CASSSSQGGYYGYTF
J gene: TRBJ1-2
V gene: TRBV5-4
clone size: few
D gene: -

CDR3 DNA: TGTGCCTGGAGTGTAATCCGTTTAGCGGGGTACCACGAGCAGTACTTC
CDR3 protein: CAWSVIRLAGYHEQYF
J gene: TRBJ2-7
V gene: TRBV30
clone size: once
D gene: TRBD2

CDR3 DNA: TGCGCCAGCTCGGACAGTTCCTACGAGCAGTACTTC
CDR3 protein: CASSDSSYEQYF
J gene: TRBJ2-7
V gene: TRBV5-1
clone size: -
D gene: -

CDR3 DNA: TGTGCCATAAGACAGGTGGACAATCAGCCCCAGCATTTT
CDR3 protein: CAIRQVDNQPQHF
J gene: TRBJ1-5
V gene: TRBV10-3
clone size: -
D gene: -

CDR3 DNA: TGTGCCAGTAGTATTAGCACAGGGAACAATGAGCAGTTCTTC
CDR3 protein: CASSISTGNNEQFF
J gene: TRBJ2-1
V gene: TRBV19
clone size: -
D gene: -

CDR3 DNA: TGTGCCACCAGCAGAGATCAATACAATGAGCAGTTCTTC
CDR3 protein: CATSRDQYNEQFF
J gene: TRBJ2-1
V gene: TRBV15
clone size: -
D gene: -

CDR3 DNA: TGTGCCAGCAGTGCGTCCAGGGGAGGGAATGAGCAGTTCTTC
CDR3 protein: CASSASRGGNEQFF
J gene: TRBJ2-1
V gene: TRBV2
clone size: -
D gene: -

CDR3 DNA: TGTGCCAGCAGCTTAGGAAGCGCGGGCTATGGCTACACCTTC
CDR3 protein: CASSLGSAGYGYTF
J gene: TRBJ1-2
V gene: TRBV7-9
clone size: once
D gene: -

CDR3 DNA: TGTGCCAGCAGCTCCACGGACAAAAACTGGAACACTGAAGCTTTCTTT
CDR3 protein: CASSSTDKNWNTEAFF
J gene: TRBJ1-1
V gene: TRBV7-8
clone size: -
D gene: -

CDR3 DNA: TGTGCCAGCAGCCCTACAGGGGGCTATGGCTACACCTTC
CDR3 protein: CASSPTGGYGYTF
J gene: TRBJ1-2
V gene: TRBV7-9
clone size: -
D gene: TRBD1

CDR3 DNA: TGCAGCGTTGAGCTTGACAGGTCGGGCGAGCAGTACTTC
CDR3 protein: CSVELDRSGEQYF
J gene: TRBJ2-7
V gene: TRBV29-1
clone size: -
D gene: -

CDR3 DNA: TGTGCCAGCCTGGGGACAGAAAAAAGCACAGATACGCAGTATTTT
CDR3 protein: CASLGTEKSTDTQYF
J gene: TRBJ2-3
V gene: TRBV5-4
clone size: -
D gene: TRBD1

CDR3 DNA: TGTGCCAGCAGTTATCACCAGGAAGAGACCCAGTACTTC
CDR3 protein: CASSYHQEETQYF
J gene: TRBJ2-5
V gene: TRBV6-5
clone size: -
D gene: -

CDR3 DNA: TGTGCCATCAGACGAGATACAGAGAATGGCTACACCTTC
CDR3 protein: CAIRRDTENGYTF
J gene: TRBJ1-2
V gene: TRBV6-5
clone size: -
D gene: -

CDR3 DNA: TGTGCCAGTAGTTCCTGGGACAGCTTGAACACTGAAGCTTTCTTT
CDR3 protein: CASSSWDSLNTEAFF
J gene: TRBJ1-1
V gene: TRBV19
clone size: -
D gene: TRBD1

CDR3 DNA: TGTGCCAGCAGCTCGAAACAGGGCTCCTACAATGAGCAGTTCTTC
CDR3 protein: CASSSKQGSYNEQFF
J gene: TRBJ2-1
V gene: TRBV7-2
clone size: -
D gene: -

CDR3 DNA: TGTGCCAGCAGCGGAGCTAGGGACAAAATAGACACTGAAGCTTTCTTT
CDR3 protein: CASSGARDKIDTEAFF
J gene: TRBJ1-1
V gene: TRBV9
clone size: once
D gene: -

CDR3 DNA: TGTGCCAGCAGCCTCACGGACGGGGGGGCCTACGAGCAGTACTTC
CDR3 protein: CASSLTDGGAYEQYF
J gene: TRBJ2-7
V gene: TRBV11-1
clone size: -
D gene: TRBD2

CDR3 DNA: TGTGCCAGCAGCTCTGACAGGAACAATCAGCCCCAGCATTTT
CDR3 protein: CASSSDRNNQPQHF
J gene: TRBJ1-5
V gene: TRBV5-6
clone size: -
D gene: -

CDR3 DNA: TGTGCCAGCAGTACAGGGGGACGGTATGGCTACACCTTC
CDR3 protein: CASSTGGRYGYTF
J gene: TRBJ1-2
V gene: TRBV28
clone size: -
D gene: TRBD1

CDR3 DNA: TGTGCCAGCAGCTTAGGCTACGAGCAGTTCTTC
CDR3 protein: CASSLGYEQFF
J gene: TRBJ2-1
V gene: TRBV11-2
clone size: -
D gene: -

CDR3 DNA: TGTGCCAGCAGCAAAGTGTGGGTAGGACAGGGTCCCCCGCCGGATGGGTACGAGCAGTACTTC
CDR3 protein: CASSKVWVGQGPPPDGYEQYF
J gene: TRBJ2-7
V gene: TRBV21-1
clone size: once
D gene: -

CDR3 DNA: TGTGCCAGCAGTTTATCGGGAGGGAACACTGAAGCTTTCTTT
CDR3 protein: CASSLSGGNTEAFF
J gene: TRBJ1-1
V gene: TRBV27
clone size: -
D gene: -

CDR3 DNA: TGTGCCAGCAGGAGAGGGGGACAGGGGGCGCAAGGCTACACCTTC
CDR3 protein: CASRRGGQGAQGYTF
J gene: TRBJ1-2
V gene: TRBV2
clone size: -
D gene: TRBD1

CDR3 DNA: TGTGCCAGTAGTATAAGGGACACGAATCAGCCCCAGCATTTT
CDR3 protein: CASSIRDTNQPQHF
J gene: TRBJ1-5
V gene: TRBV19
clone size: -
D gene: -

CDR3 DNA: TGTGCCAGCAGCGGTAGGGGGCGCGGAACTGAAGCTTTCTTT
CDR3 protein: CASSGRGRGTEAFF
J gene: TRBJ1-1
V gene: TRBV7-2
clone size: -
D gene: TRBD1

CDR3 DNA: TGTGCCAGCAGCGGGACAACTTTCACGGGGCGTGACGATCCGGTCACCGAGGGGCAGTACTTC
CDR3 protein: CASSGTTFTGRDDPVTEGQYF
J gene: TRBJ2-7
V gene: TRBV2
clone size: -
D gene: -

CDR3 DNA: TGTGCCAGCAGCTTAGGGGTGGGGGGTGAGGAAAAACTGTTTTTT
CDR3 protein: CASSLGVGGEEKLFF
J gene: TRBJ1-4
V gene: TRBV11-2
clone size: -
D gene: -

CDR3 DNA: TGTGCCAGCAGCTCCCCGGGACAGGGGGCCTACGAGCAGTACTTC
CDR3 protein: CASSSPGQGAYEQYF
J gene: TRBJ2-7
V gene: TRBV5-6
clone size: -
D gene: TRBD1

CDR3 DNA: TGTGCCACCAGCAGAGACGGGCAGTCGGGGGGGCGGGTAAGCTACACCTTC
CDR3 protein: CATSRDGQSGGRVSYTF
J gene: TRBJ1-2
V gene: TRBV15
clone size: -
D gene: -

CDR3 DNA: TGTGCCAGCAGCTCGCCGTTGCGGGGGCGGGACATTCAGTACTTC
CDR3 protein: CASSSPLRGRDIQYF
J gene: TRBJ2-4
V gene: TRBV7-9
clone size: -
D gene: -

CDR3 DNA: TGTGCCAGCAGCTTACCCTCAATGGACAGGGCTACCACCCAGTCGGAAGCTTTCTTT
CDR3 protein: CASSLPSMDRATTQSEAFF
J gene: TRBJ1-1
V gene: TRBV7-9
clone size: -
D gene: TRBD1

CDR3 DNA: TGCGCCAGCAGCTTGGGCAGGAATGAGCAGTTCTTC
CDR3 protein: CASSLGRNEQFF
J gene: TRBJ2-1
V gene: TRBV5-1
clone size: -
D gene: -

CDR3 DNA: TGTGCCTGGAGTCTTACTAGCGGGGGGTACAATGAGCAGTTCTTC
CDR3 protein: CAWSLTSGGYNEQFF
J gene: TRBJ2-1
V gene: TRBV30
clone size: -
D gene: TRBD2

CDR3 DNA: TGTGCCAGCAGCTTGAACAGGGGAGAGGATGGCTACACCTTC
CDR3 protein: CASSLNRGEDGYTF
J gene: TRBJ1-2
V gene: TRBV7-3
clone size: once
D gene: TRBD1

CDR3 DNA: TGCGCCAGCAGCTTCGGGACAGGGCAACAGGGTTATGGCTACACCTTC
CDR3 protein: CASSFGTGQQGYGYTF
J gene: TRBJ1-2
V gene: TRBV5-1
clone size: -
D gene: TRBD1

CDR3 DNA: TGTGCCAGCAGCTTAGTAGCCTTTCGGGGACAGGGGGATTCACCCCTCCACTTT
CDR3 protein: CASSLVAFRGQGDSPLHF
J gene: TRBJ1-6
V gene: TRBV7-8
clone size: -
D gene: TRBD1

CDR3 DNA: TGTGCCAGCAGCTTGTACCAGGGGATTGGTGAAAAACTGTTTTTT
CDR3 protein: CASSLYQGIGEKLFF
J gene: TRBJ1-4
V gene: TRBV5-6
clone size: once
D gene: -

CDR3 DNA: TGTGCCAGCACTTTCGGGACAGAAATTTACGAGCAGTACTTC
CDR3 protein: CASTFGTEIYEQYF
J gene: TRBJ2-7
V gene: TRBV6-1
clone size: -
D gene: TRBD1